This T cell receptor beta chain originates from a study of T cell changes during pregnancy in multiple sclerosis. This CDR3 has 16 amino acids. The germline gives CDR1 MGHRA, CDR2 YSYEKL. Trimming pared 0 bases from V and 7 bases from J, leaving 15 bases between. Sequenced by immunoSEQ multiplex PCR; TCRdb stores in-frame clones only, minus some. This table holds about 52,000 clones, almost 95% found once. The genes are TRBV4-1 and TRBJ1-4; D is perhaps TRBD1 (5 bases). This receptor was taken from a female donor with multiple sclerosis, enrolled in a pregnancy study. The source was CD4+ T cells from peripheral blood mononuclear cells, collected in the third trimester of pregnancy. In nucleotides, the CDR3 is TGCGCCAGCAGCCAAGACCGTGGGGGGGATCGTGAAAAACTGTTTTTT. Translating it yields CASSQDRGGDREKLFF.